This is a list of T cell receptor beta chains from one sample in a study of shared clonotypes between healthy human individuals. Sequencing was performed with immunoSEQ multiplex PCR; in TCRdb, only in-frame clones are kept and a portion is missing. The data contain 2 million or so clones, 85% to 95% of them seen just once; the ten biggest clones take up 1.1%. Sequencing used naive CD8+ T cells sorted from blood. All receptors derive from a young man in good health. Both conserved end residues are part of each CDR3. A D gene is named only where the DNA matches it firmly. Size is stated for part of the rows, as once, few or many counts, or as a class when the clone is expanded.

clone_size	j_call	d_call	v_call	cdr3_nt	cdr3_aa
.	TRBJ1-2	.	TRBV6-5	TGTGCCAGCAGGGACCAGATTGGCTACACCTTC	CASRDQIGYTF
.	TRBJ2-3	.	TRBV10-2	TGCGCCAGCAGTGAAAAGTACAGGGCTAGTATAGTAGATACGCAGTATTTT	CASSEKYRASIVDTQYF
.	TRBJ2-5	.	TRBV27	TGTGCCAGCAAATTTGGGGAGACCCAGTACTTC	CASKFGETQYF
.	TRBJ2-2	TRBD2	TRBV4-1	TGCGCCAGCAGCCACGGCTTTAGCGGGGCGAACACCGGGGAGCTGTTTTTT	CASSHGFSGANTGELFF
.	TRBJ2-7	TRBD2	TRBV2	TGTGCCAGCACCGCTAGCGGGAGGGCCGCCGAGCAGTACTTC	CASTASGRAAEQYF
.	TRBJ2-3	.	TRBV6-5	TGTGCCAGCAGTTACGGGTGGGGGACAGATACGCAGTATTTT	CASSYGWGTDTQYF
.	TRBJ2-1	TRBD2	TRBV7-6	TGTGCCAGCAGCCCAGGGCGGGAGGGCCACTCCTACAATGAGCAGTTCTTC	CASSPGREGHSYNEQFF
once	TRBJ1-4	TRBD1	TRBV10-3	TGTGCCAGCGGGACAGGGGATCGAGCTGAAAAACTGTTTTTT	CASGTGDRAEKLFF
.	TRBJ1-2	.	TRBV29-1	TGCAGCGTTGAACGGCAGCCACCTGGCTATGGCTACACCTTC	CSVERQPPGYGYTF
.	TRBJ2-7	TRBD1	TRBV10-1	TGCGCCAGCAGTGATTCGACAGGGGTCTACTACGAGCAGTACTTC	CASSDSTGVYYEQYF
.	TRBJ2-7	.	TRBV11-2	TGTGCCAGCAGCTTAGATTCCGGGAGCGGTCACGAGCAGTACTTC	CASSLDSGSGHEQYF
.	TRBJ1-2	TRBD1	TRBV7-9	TGTGCCAGCAGCGTACCGACAGGGACTGAATACTATGGCTACACCTTC	CASSVPTGTEYYGYTF
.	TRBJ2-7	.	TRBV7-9	TGTGCCAGCAGCTCAGGTCTTTACGAGCAGTACTTC	CASSSGLYEQYF
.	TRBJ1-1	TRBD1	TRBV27	TGTGCCAGCAGTTTATCCCCTTCAGGGGGCACTGAAGCTTTCTTT	CASSLSPSGGTEAFF
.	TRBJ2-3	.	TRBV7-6	TGTGCCAGCAGCCGATCGGGCGGGGCAGATACGCAGTATTTT	CASSRSGGADTQYF
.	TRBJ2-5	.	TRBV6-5	TGTGCCAGCAGTTATAGCGAACTACGGGAGCAGTACTTC	CASSYSELREQYF
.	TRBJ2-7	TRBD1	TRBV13	TGTGCCAGCAGCTTAGGGGACAGGGTCCCCCCCTACGAGCAGTACTTC	CASSLGDRVPPYEQYF
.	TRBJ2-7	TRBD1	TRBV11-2	TGTGCCAGCAGCTTAGTAACGGGACAGGGTTTCTACGAGCAGTACTTC	CASSLVTGQGFYEQYF
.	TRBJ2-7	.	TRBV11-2	TGTGCCTGCAGTCCCCGAGGGGGAGTCAACGAGCAGTACTTC	CACSPRGGVNEQYF
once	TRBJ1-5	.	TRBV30	TGTGCCTGGAGTGGGGTATTCACTGGCAATCAGCCCCAGCATTTT	CAWSGVFTGNQPQHF
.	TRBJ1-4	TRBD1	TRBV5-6	TGTGCCAGCAGCTCGACAGGGGTACGGACTAATGAAAAACTGTTTTTT	CASSSTGVRTNEKLFF
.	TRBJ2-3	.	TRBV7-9	TGTGCCAGCAGCCAAGGAGATACGCAGTATTTT	CASSQGDTQYF
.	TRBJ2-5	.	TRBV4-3	TGCGCCAGCAGCCTCTTGACTACCGGGGACCAGTACTTC	CASSLLTTGDQYF
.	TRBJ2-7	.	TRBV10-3	TGTGCCATCAGTGAGCCGGACGAGCAGTACTTC	CAISEPDEQYF
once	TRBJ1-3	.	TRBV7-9	TGTGCCAGCAGCCCACGGTTGGCGGACTCTGGAAACACCATATATTTT	CASSPRLADSGNTIYF
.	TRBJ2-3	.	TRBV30	TGTGCCTGGAACGGCGGGGGCACAGATACGCAGTATTTT	CAWNGGGTDTQYF
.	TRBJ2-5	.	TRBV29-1	TGCAGCGTTGCGTCACCTAAGGAGACCCAGTACTTC	CSVASPKETQYF
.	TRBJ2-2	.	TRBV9	TGTGCCAGCAGCGCCGAAGGCACCGGGGAGCTGTTTTTT	CASSAEGTGELFF
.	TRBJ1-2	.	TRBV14	TGTGCCAGCAGCCAAGTGTTAAGGGAAGGCTACACCTTC	CASSQVLREGYTF
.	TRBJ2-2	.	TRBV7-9	TGTGCCAGCAGCTCGAGCCCAGGGGTGACGAACACCGGGGAGCTGTTTTTT	CASSSSPGVTNTGELFF
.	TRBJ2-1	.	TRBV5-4	TGTGCCAGCAGCCTAGCGAGTGAGCAGTTCTTC	CASSLASEQFF
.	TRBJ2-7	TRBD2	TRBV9	TGTGCCAGCAGCGTATCCCCGAGCGGGAACTCCTACGAGCAGTACTTC	CASSVSPSGNSYEQYF
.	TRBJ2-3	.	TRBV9	TGTGCCAGCAGCGACTCGGGGACGATCAGCACAGATACGCAGTATTTT	CASSDSGTISTDTQYF
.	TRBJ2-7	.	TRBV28	TGTGCCAGCAGTTTGCCCGGATCCTACGAGCAGTACTTC	CASSLPGSYEQYF
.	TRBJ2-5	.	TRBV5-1	TGCGCCAGCAGCTTGTACAGCATCCAAGAGACCCAGTACTTC	CASSLYSIQETQYF
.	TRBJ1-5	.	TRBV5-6	TGTGCCAGCAGCTTGTCGGCTAGCAATCAGCCCCAGCATTTT	CASSLSASNQPQHF
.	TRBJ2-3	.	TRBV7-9	TGTGCCAGCAGCTTAGGCGGGGACAGCACAGATACGCAGTATTTT	CASSLGGDSTDTQYF
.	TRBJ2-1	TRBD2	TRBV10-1	TGCGCCAGCAGCCCCGGGACTAGCGGGCTACACTCCTACAATGAGCAGTTCTTC	CASSPGTSGLHSYNEQFF
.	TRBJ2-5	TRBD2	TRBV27	TGTGCCAGCAGCCAGTGGGGGGGAGTGCAAGAGACCCAGTACTTC	CASSQWGGVQETQYF
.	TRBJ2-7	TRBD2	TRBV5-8	TGTGCCAGCAGCTTTATTGGGACTAGCGGGATCTACGAGCAGTACTTC	CASSFIGTSGIYEQYF
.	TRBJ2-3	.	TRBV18	TGTGCCAGCTCACCTGGGCTAGATACGCAGTATTTT	CASSPGLDTQYF
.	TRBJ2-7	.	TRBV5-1	TGCGCCAGCAGCTTGGCGGGGGCTAACTACGAGCAGTACTTC	CASSLAGANYEQYF
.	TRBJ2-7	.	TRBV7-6	TGTGCCAGCAGCCCCGATGGCTTCTACGAGCAGTACTTC	CASSPDGFYEQYF
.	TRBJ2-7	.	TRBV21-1	TGTGCCAGCAGCATACTTAGCAACCGGCAGGTGACCTCTCACGAGCAGTACTTC	CASSILSNRQVTSHEQYF
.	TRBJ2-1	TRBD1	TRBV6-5	TGTGCCAGCAGACCCGGGACAGGGATCTACAATGAGCAGTTCTTC	CASRPGTGIYNEQFF
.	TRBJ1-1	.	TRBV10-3	TGTGCCATCAGTGATGGGACTTTGAACACTGAAGCTTTCTTT	CAISDGTLNTEAFF
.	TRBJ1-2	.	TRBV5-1	TGCGCCAGCAGCTTGTCGACAGCCTATGGCTACACCTTC	CASSLSTAYGYTF